This TCR beta chain came from a study of regulatory T cells in long-lasting Graves disease. Study overall: Over-5-year antithyroid drug use with positive TSH receptor antibodies defined persistent Graves' disease in the study. Points from the study as a whole: Accuracy could have been hurt by small sample size.

The authors built TCR beta libraries using iRepertoire HTBI primers and Arm-PCR of CDR3 regions. MiXCR, run by TCRdb on the multiplex PCR reads, gives a single entry per CDR3 protein. This sample yields some 450,000 distinct CDR3 sequences, of which around 24% are seen a single time; approximately 28% belongs to the top ten. Comments on this clonotype: Its antigen is unknown.

The V and J ends lost 1 base and 0 bases, in that order; junction bases with no gene match: 4. Germline V lookup: CDR1 SNHLY, CDR2 FYNNEI. The CDR3 has 16 amino acids. The time point here: persistent/refractory GD, antithyroid drugs over 5 years with positive TRAb. Scientists built the TCR library using RNA that was extracted from PBMCs. Per American Thyroid Association guidelines, Graves' disease was diagnosed. Source: peripheral blood mononuclear cells (PBMCs), taken when the disease was refractory, from a patient treated with antithyroid drugs. This chain links TRBV2 with TRBJ2-3; 7 positions match TRBD2. This TCR derives from a female donor with Graves disease. CDR3 nucleotide sequence: TGTGCCAGCAGTGAAGGGCTAGCGGATAGCACAGATACGCAGTATTTT. This codes for CASSEGLADSTDTQYF.